This TCR beta chain stems from a study of T cell repertoires in cytomegalovirus infection. TCRdb reprocessed the reads with MiXCR, giving one entry per CDR3 protein. The sample yields over 300,000 distinct CDR3 sequences, around a sixth seen once. This clonotype has a handful of counts. The CDR3 sequence is 14 residues long. Germline loops: CDR1 SGHTA, CDR2 FQGNSA. The V end lost 2 bases, the J end lost 6 bases, and 13 bases lay between the germline ends. Sequences were obtained from PBMCs. The gene calls are TRBV7-2 and TRBJ1-1; D gene ambiguous. This sequence originates from a human donor in good health (CMV status not recorded). Some clones in this sample may be carry-over from other donors' samples. In nucleotides, the CDR3 is TGTGCCAGCAGCTTATTTGACCAGAGCCCTGAAGCTTTCTTT. Protein product: CASSLFDQSPEAFF.